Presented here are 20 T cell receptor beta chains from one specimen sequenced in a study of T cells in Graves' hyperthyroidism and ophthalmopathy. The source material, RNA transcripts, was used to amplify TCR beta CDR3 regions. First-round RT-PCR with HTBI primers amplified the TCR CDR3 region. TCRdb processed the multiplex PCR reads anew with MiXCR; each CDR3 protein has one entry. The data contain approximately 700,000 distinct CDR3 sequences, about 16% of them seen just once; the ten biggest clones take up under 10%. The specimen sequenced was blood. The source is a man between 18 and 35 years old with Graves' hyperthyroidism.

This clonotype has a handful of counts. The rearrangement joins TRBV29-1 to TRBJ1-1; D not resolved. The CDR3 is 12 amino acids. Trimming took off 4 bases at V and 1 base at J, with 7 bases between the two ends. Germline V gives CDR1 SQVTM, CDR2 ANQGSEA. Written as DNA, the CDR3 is TGCAGCGTTGGGGCATGGAACACTGAAGCTTTCTTT. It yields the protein CSVGAWNTEAFF.

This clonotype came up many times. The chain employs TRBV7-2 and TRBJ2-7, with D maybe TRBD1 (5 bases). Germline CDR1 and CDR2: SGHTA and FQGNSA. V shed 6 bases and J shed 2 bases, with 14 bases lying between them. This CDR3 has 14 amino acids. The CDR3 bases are TGTGCCAGCAGGCCTACAGGTTATACCTACGAGCAGTACTTC. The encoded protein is CASRPTGYTYEQYF.

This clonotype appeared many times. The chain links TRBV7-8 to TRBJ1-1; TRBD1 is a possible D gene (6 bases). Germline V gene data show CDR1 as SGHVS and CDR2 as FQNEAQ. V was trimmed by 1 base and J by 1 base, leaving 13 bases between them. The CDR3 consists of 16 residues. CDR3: CASSLEGGLTNTEAFF. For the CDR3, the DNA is TGTGCCAGCAGCTTAGAAGGGGGACTCACGAACACTGAAGCTTTCTTT.

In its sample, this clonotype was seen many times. The DNA for the CDR3 is TGTGCTAGTGGTTTGGCAACGGGGTCCCAAGAGACCCAGTACTTC. Translated: CASGLATGSQETQYF. J is TRBJ2-5 and V is TRBV12-5, with D maybe TRBD2 (5 bases). CDR1 is LGHNT and CDR2 is FRNRAP in the germline V gene. Trimming shortened V by 1 base and J by 1 base, and 10 bases separated the two germline ends. The CDR3 extends over 15 amino acids.

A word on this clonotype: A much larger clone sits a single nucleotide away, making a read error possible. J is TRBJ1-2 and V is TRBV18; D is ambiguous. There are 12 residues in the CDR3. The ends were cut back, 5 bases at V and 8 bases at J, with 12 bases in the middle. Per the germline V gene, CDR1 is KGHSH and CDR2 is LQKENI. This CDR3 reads CASSTNSGGYTF. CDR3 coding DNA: TGTGCCAGCTCAACCAACAGCGGCGGCTACACCTTC.

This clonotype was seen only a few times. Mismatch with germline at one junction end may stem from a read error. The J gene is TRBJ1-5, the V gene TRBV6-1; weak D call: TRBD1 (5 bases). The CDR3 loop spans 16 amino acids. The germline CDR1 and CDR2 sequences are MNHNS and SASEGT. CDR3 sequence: CVSSERWGSSNQPQHF. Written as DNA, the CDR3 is TGTGTCAGCAGTGAAAGGTGGGGGTCAAGCAATCAGCCCCAGCATTTT.

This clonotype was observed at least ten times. The CDR3 protein is CASFHFSYEQYF. The CDR3 DNA is TGTGCCAGCTTCCACTTCTCCTACGAGCAGTACTTC. This chain uses TRBV7-3 with TRBJ2-7, with D unclear. Trimming pared 8 bases from V and 0 bases from J, leaving 8 bases between. Germline V gene sequence: CDR1 SGHTA, CDR2 FQGTGA. CDR3 length: 12 amino acids.

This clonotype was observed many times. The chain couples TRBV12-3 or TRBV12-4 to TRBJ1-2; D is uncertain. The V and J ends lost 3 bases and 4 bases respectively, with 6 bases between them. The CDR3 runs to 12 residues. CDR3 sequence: CASSFQFYGYTF. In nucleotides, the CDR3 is TGTGCCAGCAGTTTTCAGTTCTATGGCTACACCTTC.

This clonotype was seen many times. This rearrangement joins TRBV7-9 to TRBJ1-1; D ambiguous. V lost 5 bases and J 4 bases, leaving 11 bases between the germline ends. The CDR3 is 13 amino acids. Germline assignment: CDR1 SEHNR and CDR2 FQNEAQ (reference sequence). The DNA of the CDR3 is TGTGCCAGCAGCCGAGGACTGGGCACTGAAGCTTTCTTT. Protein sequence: CASSRGLGTEAFF. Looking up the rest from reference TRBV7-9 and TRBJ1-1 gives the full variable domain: DTGVSQNPRHKITKRGQNVTFRCDPISEHNRLYWYRQTLGQGPEFLTYFQNEAQLEKSRLLSDRFSAERPKGSFSTLEIQRTEQGDSAMYLCASSRGLGTEAFFGQGTRLTVV.

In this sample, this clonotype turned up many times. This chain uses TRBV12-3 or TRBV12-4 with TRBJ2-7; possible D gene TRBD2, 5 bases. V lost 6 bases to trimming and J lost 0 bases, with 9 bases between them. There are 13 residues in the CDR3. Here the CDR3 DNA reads TGTGCCAGCAGCCAGACTAACTCCTACGAGCAGTACTTC. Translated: CASSQTNSYEQYF.

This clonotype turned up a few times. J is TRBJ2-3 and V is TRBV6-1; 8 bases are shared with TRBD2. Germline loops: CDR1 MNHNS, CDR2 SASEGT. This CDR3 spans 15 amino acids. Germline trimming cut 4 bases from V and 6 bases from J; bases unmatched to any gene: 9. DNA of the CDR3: TGTGCCAGCAGTGCGGTAGCGGGGAAGACGGATACGCAGTATTTT. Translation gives CASSAVAGKTDTQYF.

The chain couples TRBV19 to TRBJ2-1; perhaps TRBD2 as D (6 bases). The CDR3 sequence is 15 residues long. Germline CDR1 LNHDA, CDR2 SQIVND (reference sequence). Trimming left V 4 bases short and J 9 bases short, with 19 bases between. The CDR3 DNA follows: TGTGCCAGTAGTAATAGGGGAGGAAGGACTATTGAGCAGTTCTTC. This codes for CASSNRGGRTIEQFF.

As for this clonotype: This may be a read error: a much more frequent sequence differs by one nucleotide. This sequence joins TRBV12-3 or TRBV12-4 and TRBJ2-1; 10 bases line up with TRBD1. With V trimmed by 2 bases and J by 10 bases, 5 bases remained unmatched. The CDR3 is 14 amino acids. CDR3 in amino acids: CASSLRDRGCEQFF. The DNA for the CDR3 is TGTGCCAGCAGTTTAAGGGACAGGGGATGCGAGCAGTTCTTC.

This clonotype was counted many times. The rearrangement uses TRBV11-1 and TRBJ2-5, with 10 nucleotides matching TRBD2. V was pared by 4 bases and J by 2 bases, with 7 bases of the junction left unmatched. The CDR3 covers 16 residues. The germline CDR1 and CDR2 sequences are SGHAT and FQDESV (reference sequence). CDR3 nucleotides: TGTGCCAGCAGCTCTACCGGGACTAGCGATCAAGAGACCCAGTACTTC. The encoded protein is CASSSTGTSDQETQYF.

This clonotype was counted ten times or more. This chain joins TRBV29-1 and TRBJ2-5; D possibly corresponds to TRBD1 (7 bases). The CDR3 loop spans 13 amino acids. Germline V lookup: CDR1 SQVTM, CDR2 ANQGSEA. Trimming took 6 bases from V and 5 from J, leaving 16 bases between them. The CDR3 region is CSVAEGAIETQYF. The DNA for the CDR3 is TGCAGCGTGGCGGAGGGGGCGATTGAGACCCAGTACTTC.

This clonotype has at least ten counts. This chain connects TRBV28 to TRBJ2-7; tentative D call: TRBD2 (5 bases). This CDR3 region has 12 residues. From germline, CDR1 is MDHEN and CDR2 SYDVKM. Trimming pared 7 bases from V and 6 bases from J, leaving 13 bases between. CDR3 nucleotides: TGTGCCAGCACCTCATTCCGGGGCGAGCAGTACTTC. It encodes CASTSFRGEQYF.

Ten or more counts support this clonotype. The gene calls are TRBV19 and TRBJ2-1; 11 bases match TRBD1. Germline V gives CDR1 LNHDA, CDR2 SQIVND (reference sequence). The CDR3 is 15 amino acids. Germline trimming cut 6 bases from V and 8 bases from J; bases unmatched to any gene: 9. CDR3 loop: CASRRTGGTMHEQFF. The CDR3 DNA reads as TGTGCCAGTAGAAGGACAGGGGGCACCATGCATGAGCAGTTCTTC.

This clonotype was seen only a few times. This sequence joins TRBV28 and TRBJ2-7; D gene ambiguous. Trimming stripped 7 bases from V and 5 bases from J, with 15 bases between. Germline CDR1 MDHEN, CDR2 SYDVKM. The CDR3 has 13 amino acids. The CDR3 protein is CASTTQLYDEQYF. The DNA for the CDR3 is TGTGCCAGCACCACGCAATTGTATGACGAGCAGTACTTC.

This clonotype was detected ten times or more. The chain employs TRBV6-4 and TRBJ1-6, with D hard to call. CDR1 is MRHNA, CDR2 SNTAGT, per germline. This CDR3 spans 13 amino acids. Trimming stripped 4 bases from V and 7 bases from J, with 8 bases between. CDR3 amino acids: CASSVSWNSPLHF. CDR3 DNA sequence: TGTGCCAGCAGTGTTTCGTGGAATTCACCCCTCCACTTT.

CDR3 nucleotides: TGTGCCAGCAGTTCCCGGCCCGGCACCGAAGCTTTCTTT. Its protein product is CASSSRPGTEAFF. The chain couples TRBV27 to TRBJ1-1; D gene unclear. V lost 4 bases to trimming and J lost 8 bases, with 14 bases between them. Germline lookup yields CDR1 MNHEY and CDR2 SMNVEV (reference sequence). The CDR3 sequence is 13 residues long.